A selection of T cell receptor beta chains follows, all from one sample in a study of CXCR3-negative and CXCR3-positive naive CD8 T cells. TCRdb derives one entry per CDR3 protein from the 5' RACE reads, leaving out DNA. The specimen's table records more than 45,000 distinct CDR3 sequences. Sequencing input: memory CD8+ T cells from blood. These receptor sequences come from a human donor in good health. Some clones in this sample may be carry-over from other donors' samples. CDR3s include the opening cysteine and the closing phenylalanine or tryptophan. The order of the fields is V gene, J gene, CDR3 protein.

v_gene: TRBV9
j_gene: TRBJ2-1
CDR3aa: CASTQGAVNEQFF

v_gene: TRBV12-3/TRBV12-4
j_gene: TRBJ2-7
CDR3aa: CASSSREEQYF

v_gene: TRBV5-6
j_gene: TRBJ2-1
CDR3aa: CASSLSLSHNEQFF

v_gene: TRBV13
j_gene: TRBJ2-1
CDR3aa: CASSQTGEQFF

v_gene: TRBV7-9
j_gene: TRBJ2-7
CDR3aa: CASSGPLQGLAYEQYF

v_gene: TRBV12-3/TRBV12-4
j_gene: TRBJ2-5
CDR3aa: CASSLTSYQETQYF

v_gene: TRBV5-5
j_gene: TRBJ2-2
CDR3aa: CASTNQGDSDGELFF

v_gene: TRBV12-5
j_gene: TRBJ2-7
CDR3aa: CASANHGTDFTYEQYF

v_gene: TRBV10-3
j_gene: TRBJ1-1
CDR3aa: CAISESSWMNTEAFF

v_gene: TRBV15
j_gene: TRBJ1-6
CDR3aa: CATSAGLSPLHF

v_gene: TRBV28
j_gene: TRBJ1-1
CDR3aa: CASSLNPGQGSHTEAFF

v_gene: TRBV4-1
j_gene: TRBJ1-5
CDR3aa: CASSQDEQGNQPQHF

v_gene: TRBV28
j_gene: TRBJ2-1
CDR3aa: CASSLGGSSDEQFF

v_gene: TRBV6-2/TRBV6-3
j_gene: TRBJ2-4
CDR3aa: CASNPTGEGGNIQYF

v_gene: TRBV6-5
j_gene: TRBJ2-7
CDR3aa: CASSSLSASSYEQYF

v_gene: TRBV15
j_gene: TRBJ2-7
CDR3aa: CATSSSTTYEQYF

v_gene: TRBV7-2
j_gene: TRBJ2-3
CDR3aa: CASSLALHGGASTDTQYF

v_gene: TRBV7-8
j_gene: TRBJ2-3
CDR3aa: CASSFKVDTQYF

v_gene: TRBV10-3
j_gene: TRBJ1-5
CDR3aa: CAISDPSRGSYQPQHF

v_gene: TRBV4-3
j_gene: TRBJ2-7
CDR3aa: CASSQGTGTYEQYF

v_gene: TRBV18
j_gene: TRBJ2-7
CDR3aa: CASSWTENSYEQYF

v_gene: TRBV6-4
j_gene: TRBJ2-6
CDR3aa: CASSEGASSGANVLTF

v_gene: TRBV4-3
j_gene: TRBJ2-2
CDR3aa: CASSQRGASTGELFF

v_gene: TRBV2
j_gene: TRBJ2-1
CDR3aa: CASSVASSYNEQFF

v_gene: TRBV11-2
j_gene: TRBJ2-5
CDR3aa: CASSRVPEETQYF

v_gene: TRBV28
j_gene: TRBJ2-7
CDR3aa: CASSLGQGGGYEQYF

v_gene: TRBV7-6
j_gene: TRBJ1-4
CDR3aa: CASSPGSLATNEKLFF

v_gene: TRBV28
j_gene: TRBJ1-2
CDR3aa: CASRSGQGGNYGYTF

v_gene: TRBV15
j_gene: TRBJ2-2
CDR3aa: CATSRGTEGAVTGELFF

v_gene: TRBV7-9
j_gene: TRBJ2-5
CDR3aa: CASWGQAPETQYF